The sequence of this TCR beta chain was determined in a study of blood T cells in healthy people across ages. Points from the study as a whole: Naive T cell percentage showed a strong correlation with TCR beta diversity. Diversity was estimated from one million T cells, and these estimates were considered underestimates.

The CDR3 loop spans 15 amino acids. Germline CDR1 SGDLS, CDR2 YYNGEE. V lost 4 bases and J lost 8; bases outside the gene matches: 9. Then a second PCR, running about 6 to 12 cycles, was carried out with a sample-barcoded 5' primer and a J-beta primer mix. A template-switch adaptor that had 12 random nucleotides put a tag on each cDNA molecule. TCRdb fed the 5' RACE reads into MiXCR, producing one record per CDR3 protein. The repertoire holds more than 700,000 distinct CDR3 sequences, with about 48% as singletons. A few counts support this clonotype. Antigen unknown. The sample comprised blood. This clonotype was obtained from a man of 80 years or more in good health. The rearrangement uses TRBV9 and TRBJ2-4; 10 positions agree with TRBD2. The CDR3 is CASSPPSGSVDIQYF. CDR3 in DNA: TGTGCCAGCAGCCCGCCTAGCGGGAGTGTGGACATTCAGTACTTC. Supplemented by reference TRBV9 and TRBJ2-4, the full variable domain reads DSGVTQTPKHLITATGQRVTLRCSPRSGDLSVYWYQQSLDQGLQFLIQYYNGEERAKGNILERFSAQQFPDLHSELNLSSLELGDSALYFCASSPPSGSVDIQYFGAGTRLSVL.